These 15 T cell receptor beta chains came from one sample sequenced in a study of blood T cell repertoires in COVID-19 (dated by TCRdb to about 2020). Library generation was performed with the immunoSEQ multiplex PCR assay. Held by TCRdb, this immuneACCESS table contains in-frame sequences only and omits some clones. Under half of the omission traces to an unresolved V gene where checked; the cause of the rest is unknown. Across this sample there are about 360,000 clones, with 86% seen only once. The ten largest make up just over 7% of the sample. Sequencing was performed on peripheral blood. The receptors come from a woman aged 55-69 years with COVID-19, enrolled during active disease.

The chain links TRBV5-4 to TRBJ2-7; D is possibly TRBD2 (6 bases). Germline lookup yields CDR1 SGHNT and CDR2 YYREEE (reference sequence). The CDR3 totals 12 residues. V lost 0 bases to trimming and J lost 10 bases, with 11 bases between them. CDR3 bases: TGTGCCAGCAGCTTGGGGACTATGGAACAGTACTTC. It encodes CASSLGTMEQYF.

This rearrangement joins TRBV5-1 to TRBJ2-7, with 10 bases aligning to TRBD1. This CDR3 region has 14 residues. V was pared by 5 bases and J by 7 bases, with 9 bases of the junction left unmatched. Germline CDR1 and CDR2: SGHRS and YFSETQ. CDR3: CASRTGQGKGEQYF. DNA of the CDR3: TGCGCCAGCAGAACGGGACAGGGGAAAGGGGAGCAGTACTTC.

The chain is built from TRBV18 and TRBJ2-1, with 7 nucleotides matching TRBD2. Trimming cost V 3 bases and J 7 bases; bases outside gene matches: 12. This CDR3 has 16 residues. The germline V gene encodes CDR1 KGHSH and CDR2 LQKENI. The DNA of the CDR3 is TGTGCCAGCTCACCTCAAGCGGGGACGGGGTGGAATGAGCAGTTCTTC. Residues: CASSPQAGTGWNEQFF.

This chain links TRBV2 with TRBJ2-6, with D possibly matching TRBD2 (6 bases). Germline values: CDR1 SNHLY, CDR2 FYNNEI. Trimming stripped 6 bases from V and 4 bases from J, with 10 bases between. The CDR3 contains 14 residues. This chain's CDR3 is CASSAGRGANVLTF. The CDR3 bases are TGTGCCAGCAGCGCAGGGAGGGGGGCCAACGTCCTGACTTTC.

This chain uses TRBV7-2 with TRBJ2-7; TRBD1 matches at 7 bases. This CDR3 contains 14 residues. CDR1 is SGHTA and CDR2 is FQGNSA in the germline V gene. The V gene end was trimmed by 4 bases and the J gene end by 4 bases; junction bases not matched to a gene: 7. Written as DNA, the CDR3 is TGTGCCAGCAGCTCCGGGATGACAGGGTACGAGCAGTACTTC. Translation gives CASSSGMTGYEQYF.

The CDR3 nucleotides read TGTGCCTGGAGTCGGGACTATGGCTACACCTTC. Its translation: CAWSRDYGYTF. The chain recombines TRBV30 with TRBJ1-2; D is unclear. The V gene lost 2 bases and the J gene lost 3 bases, with 4 bases spanning the gap. Germline CDR1 and CDR2: GTSNPN and SVGIG (reference sequence). This CDR3 has 11 residues.

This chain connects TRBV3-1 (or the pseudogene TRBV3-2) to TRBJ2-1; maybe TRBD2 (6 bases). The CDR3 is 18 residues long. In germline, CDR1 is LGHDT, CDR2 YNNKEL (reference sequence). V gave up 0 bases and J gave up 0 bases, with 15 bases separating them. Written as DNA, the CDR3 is TGTGCCAGCAGCCAAGATCAGGAGGGGCCTTACTCCTACAATGAGCAGTTCTTC. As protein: CASSQDQEGPYSYNEQFF.

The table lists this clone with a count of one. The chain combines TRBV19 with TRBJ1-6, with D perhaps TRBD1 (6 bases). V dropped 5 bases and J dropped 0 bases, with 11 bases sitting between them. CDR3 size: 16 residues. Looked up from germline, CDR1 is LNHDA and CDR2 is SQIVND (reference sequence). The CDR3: CASSGQGSSYNSPLHF. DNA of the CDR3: TGTGCCAGTAGTGGCCAGGGGAGCTCCTATAATTCACCCCTCCACTTT.

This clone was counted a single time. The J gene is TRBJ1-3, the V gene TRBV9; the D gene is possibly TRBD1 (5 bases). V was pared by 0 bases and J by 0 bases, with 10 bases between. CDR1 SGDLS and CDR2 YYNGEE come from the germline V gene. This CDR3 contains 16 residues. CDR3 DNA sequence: TGTGCCAGCAGCGTAGAGGGGTCAGGCTCTGGAAACACCATATATTTT. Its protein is CASSVEGSGSGNTIYF. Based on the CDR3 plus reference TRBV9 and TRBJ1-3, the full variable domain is DSGVTQTPKHLITATGQRVTLRCSPRSGDLSVYWYQQSLDQGLQFLIQYYNGEERAKGNILERFSAQQFPDLHSELNLSSLELGDSALYFCASSVEGSGSGNTIYFGEGSWLTVV.

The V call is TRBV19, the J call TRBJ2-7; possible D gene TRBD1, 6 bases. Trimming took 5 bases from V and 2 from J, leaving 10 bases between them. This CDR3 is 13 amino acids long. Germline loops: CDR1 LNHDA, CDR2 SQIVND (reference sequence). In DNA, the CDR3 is TGTGCCAGTAGTGCGGACAGACCCTACGAGCAGTACTTC. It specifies CASSADRPYEQYF.

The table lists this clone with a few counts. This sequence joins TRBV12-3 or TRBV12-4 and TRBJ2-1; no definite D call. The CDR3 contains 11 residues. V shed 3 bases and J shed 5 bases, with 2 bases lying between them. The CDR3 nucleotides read TGTGCCAGCAGTTTCAACAATGAGCAGTTCTTC. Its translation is CASSFNNEQFF.

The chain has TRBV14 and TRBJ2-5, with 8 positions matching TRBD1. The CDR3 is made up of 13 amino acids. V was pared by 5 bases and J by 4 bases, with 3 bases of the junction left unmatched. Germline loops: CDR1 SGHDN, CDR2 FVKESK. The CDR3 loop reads CASSWGQAETQYF. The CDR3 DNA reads TGTGCCAGCAGCTGGGGACAGGCAGAGACCCAGTACTTC.

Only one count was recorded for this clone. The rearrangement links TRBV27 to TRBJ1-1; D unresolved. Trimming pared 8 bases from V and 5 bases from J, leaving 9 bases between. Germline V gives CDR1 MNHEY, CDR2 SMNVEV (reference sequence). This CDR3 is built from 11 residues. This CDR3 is CASSRGTEAFF. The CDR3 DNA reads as TGTGCCAGCTCACGAGGTACTGAAGCTTTCTTT.

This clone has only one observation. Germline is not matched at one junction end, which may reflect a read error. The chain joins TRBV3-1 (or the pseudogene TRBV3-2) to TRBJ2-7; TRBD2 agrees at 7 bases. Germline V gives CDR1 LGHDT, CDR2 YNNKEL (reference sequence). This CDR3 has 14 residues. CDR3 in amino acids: CASSQEGVGGGPYF. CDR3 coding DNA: TGTGCCAGCAGCCAAGAAGGAGTGGGCGGGGGACCATATTTC.

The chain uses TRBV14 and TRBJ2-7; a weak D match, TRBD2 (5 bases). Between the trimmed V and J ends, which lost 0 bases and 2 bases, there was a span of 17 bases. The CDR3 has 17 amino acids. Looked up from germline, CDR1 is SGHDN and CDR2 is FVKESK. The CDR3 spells CASSQERAGRAAYEQYF. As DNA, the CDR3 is TGTGCCAGCAGCCAAGAGAGGGCAGGACGAGCAGCCTACGAGCAGTACTTC.